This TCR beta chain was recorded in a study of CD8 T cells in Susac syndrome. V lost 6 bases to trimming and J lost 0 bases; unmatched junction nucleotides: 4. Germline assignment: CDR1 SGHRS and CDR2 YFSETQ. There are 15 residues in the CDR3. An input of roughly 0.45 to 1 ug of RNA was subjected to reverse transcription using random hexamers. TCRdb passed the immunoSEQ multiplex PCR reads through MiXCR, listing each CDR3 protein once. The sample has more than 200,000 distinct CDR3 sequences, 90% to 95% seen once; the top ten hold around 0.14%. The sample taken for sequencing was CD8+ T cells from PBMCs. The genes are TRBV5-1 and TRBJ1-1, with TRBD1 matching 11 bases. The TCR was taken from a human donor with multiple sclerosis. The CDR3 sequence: CASTGTGGMNTEAFF. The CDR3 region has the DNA TGCGCCAGCACCGGGACAGGGGGTATGAACACTGAAGCTTTCTTT.